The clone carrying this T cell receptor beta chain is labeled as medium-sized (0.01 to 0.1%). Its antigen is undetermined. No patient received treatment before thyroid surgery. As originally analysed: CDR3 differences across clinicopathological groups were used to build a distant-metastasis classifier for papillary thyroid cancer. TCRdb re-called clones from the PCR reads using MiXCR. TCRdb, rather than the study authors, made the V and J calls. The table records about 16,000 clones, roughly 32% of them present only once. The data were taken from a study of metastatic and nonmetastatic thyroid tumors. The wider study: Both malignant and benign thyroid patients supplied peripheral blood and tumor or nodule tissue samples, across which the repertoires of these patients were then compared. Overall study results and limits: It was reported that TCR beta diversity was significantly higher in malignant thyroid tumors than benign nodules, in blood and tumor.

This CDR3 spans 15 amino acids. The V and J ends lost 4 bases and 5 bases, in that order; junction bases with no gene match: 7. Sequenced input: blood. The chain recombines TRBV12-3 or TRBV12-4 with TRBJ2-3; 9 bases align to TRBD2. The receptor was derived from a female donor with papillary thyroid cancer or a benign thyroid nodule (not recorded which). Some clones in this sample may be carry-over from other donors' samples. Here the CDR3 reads CASSWGGGAGDTQYF. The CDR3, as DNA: TGTGCCAGCAGTTGGGGCGGGGGGGCCGGAGATACGCAGTATTTT.